The text below deals with one T cell receptor beta chain. This sample was included in a study of T cell changes during pregnancy in multiple sclerosis. Assay: immunoSEQ multiplex PCR; the TCRdb copy retains only in-frame clones and omits some. The table records just over 40,000 clones, 89% of them present only once. This CDR3 is built from 13 residues. Germline CDR1 and CDR2: SGHTA and FQGNSA. V dropped 3 bases and J dropped 8 bases, with 13 bases sitting between them. Sequenced material: CD4+ T cells from peripheral blood mononuclear cells, taken in the first trimester of pregnancy. This receptor was taken from a female donor with multiple sclerosis, enrolled in a pregnancy study. The genes are TRBV7-2 and TRBJ1-2; D might be TRBD1 (6 bases). In nucleotides, the CDR3 is TGTGCCAGCAGCTTGACAGGCGAGGGCGGCTACACCTTC. This codes for CASSLTGEGGYTF.